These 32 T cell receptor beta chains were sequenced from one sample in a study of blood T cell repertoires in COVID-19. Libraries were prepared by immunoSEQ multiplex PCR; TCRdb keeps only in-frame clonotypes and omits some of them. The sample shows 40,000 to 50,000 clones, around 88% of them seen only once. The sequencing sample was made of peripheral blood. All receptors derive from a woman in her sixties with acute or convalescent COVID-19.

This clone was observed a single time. The CDR3 DNA is TGTGCCAGCAGTCCGGTGGGGGACAGGGATCCCTCTGGGGCCAACGTCCTGACTTTC. This gives the protein CASSPVGDRDPSGANVLTF. This chain joins TRBV5-6 and TRBJ2-6, with 9 bases aligning to TRBD1. The CDR3 totals 19 residues. Germline-derived CDR1 and CDR2 are SGHDT and YYEEEE. V gave up 5 bases and J gave up 0 bases; unmatched junction bases: 12.

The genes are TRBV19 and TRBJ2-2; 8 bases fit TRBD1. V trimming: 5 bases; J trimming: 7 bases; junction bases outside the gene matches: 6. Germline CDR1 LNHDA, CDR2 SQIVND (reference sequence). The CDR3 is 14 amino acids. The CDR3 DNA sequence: TGTGCCAGTAGTCAAAACACAGGGGGCGGGGAGCTGTTTTTT. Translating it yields CASSQNTGGGELFF. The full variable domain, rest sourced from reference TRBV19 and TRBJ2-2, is DGGITQSPKYLFRKEGQNVTLSCEQNLNHDAMYWYRQDPGQGLRLIYYSQIVNDFQKGDIAEGYSVSREKKESFPLTVTSAQKNPTAFYLCASSQNTGGGELFFGEGSRLTVL.

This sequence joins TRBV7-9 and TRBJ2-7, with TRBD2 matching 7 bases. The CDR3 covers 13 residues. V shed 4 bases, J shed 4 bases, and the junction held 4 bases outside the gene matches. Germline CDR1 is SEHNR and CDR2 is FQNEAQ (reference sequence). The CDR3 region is CASSSDGGYEQYF. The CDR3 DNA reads TGTGCCAGCAGCTCGGACGGGGGGTACGAGCAGTACTTC.

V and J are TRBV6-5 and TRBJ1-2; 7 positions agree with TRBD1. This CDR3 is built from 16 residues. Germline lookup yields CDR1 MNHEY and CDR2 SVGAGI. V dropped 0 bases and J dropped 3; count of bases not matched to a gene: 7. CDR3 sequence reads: CASSYSLGGGDYGYTF. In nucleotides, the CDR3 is TGTGCCAGCAGTTACTCGTTAGGGGGCGGGGACTATGGCTACACCTTC.

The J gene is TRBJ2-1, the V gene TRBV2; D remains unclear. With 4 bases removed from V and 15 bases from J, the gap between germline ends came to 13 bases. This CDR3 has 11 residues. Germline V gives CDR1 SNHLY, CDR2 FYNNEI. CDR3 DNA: TGTGCCAGCAGTGTGCCGGCGAGGTGGTTCTTC. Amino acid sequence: CASSVPARWFF. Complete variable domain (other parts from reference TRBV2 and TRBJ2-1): EPEVTQTPSHQVTQMGQEVILRCVPISNHLYFYWYRQILGQKVEFLVSFYNNEISEKSEIFDDQFSVERPDGSNFTLKIRSTKLEDSAMYFCASSVPARWFFGPGTRLTVL.

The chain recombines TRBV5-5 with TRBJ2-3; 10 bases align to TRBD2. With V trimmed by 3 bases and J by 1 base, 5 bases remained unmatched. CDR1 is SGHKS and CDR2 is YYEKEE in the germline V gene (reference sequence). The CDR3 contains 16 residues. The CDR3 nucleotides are TGTGCCAGCAGCTCCGGGCTAGCGGGGGGCACAGATACGCAGTATTTT. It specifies CASSSGLAGGTDTQYF.

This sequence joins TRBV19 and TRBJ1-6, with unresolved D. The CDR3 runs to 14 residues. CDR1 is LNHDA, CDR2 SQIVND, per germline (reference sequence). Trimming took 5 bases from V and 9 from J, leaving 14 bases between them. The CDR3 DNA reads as TGTGCCAGTAGTCCCCTTTCGAGGTTTTCACCCCTCCACTTT. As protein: CASSPLSRFSPLHF.

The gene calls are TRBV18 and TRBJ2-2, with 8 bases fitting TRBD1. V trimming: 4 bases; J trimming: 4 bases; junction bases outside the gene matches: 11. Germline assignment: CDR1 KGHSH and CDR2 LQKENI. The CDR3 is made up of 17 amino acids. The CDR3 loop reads CASSLNRGERSTGELFF. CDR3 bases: TGTGCCAGCTCACTGAACAGGGGGGAGCGAAGCACCGGGGAGCTGTTTTTT.

The CDR3 sequence is CASRHASGGRETQYF. In DNA, the CDR3 is TGTGCCAGCAGACATGCCTCAGGGGGCAGGGAGACCCAGTACTTC. The chain links TRBV28 to TRBJ2-5; TRBD1 agrees at 8 bases. Looked up from germline, CDR1 is MDHEN and CDR2 is SYDVKM. The trim removed 6 bases at V and 5 bases at J, leaving 11 bases unmatched. CDR3 length: 15 residues. The complete variable domain, with remaining parts taken from reference TRBV28 and TRBJ2-5, reads DVKVTQSSRYLVKRTGEKVFLECVQDMDHENMFWYRQDPGLGLRLIYFSYDVKMKEKGDIPEGYSVSREKKERFSLILESASTNQTSMYLCASRHASGGRETQYFGPGTRLLVL.

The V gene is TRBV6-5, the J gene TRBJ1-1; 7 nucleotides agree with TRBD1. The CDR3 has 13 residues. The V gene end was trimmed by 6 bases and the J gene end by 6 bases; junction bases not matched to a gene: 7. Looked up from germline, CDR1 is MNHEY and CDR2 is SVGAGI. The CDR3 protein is CASRPDRASEAFF. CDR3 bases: TGTGCCAGCAGACCCGACAGGGCCTCTGAAGCTTTCTTT.

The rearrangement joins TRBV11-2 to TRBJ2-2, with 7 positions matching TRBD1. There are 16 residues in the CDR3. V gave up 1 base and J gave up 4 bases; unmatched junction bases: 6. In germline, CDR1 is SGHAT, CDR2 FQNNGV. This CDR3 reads CASSLVNAGGTGELFF. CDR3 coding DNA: TGTGCCAGCAGCTTAGTGAATGCAGGGGGCACCGGGGAGCTGTTTTTT.

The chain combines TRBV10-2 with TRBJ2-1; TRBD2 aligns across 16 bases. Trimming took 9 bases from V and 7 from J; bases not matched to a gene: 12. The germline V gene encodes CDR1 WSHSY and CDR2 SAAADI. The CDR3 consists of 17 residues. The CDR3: CARAEPGLAGGMNEQFF. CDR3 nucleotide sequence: TGCGCCAGAGCCGAACCGGGACTAGCGGGAGGGATGAATGAGCAGTTCTTC.

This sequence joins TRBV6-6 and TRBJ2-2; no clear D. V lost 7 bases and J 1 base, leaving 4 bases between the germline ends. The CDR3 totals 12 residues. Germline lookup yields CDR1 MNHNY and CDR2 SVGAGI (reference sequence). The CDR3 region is CASIGNTGELFF. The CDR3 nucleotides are TGTGCCAGCATCGGGAACACCGGGGAGCTGTTTTTT.

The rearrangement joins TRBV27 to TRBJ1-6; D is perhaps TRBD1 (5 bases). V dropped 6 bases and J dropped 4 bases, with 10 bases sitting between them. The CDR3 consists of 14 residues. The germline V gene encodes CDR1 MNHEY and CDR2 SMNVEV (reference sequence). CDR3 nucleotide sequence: TGTGCCAGCAGCTGGGGGGGGTATAATTCACCCCTCCACTTT. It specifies CASSWGGYNSPLHF.

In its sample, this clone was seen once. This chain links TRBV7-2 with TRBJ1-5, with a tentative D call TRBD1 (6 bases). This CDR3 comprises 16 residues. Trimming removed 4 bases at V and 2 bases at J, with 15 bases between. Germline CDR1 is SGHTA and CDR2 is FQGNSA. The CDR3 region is CASSSGTNLGNQPQHF. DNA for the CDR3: TGTGCCAGCAGCTCCGGGACAAATCTTGGCAATCAGCCCCAGCATTTT.

The DNA for the CDR3 is TGTGCCAGCAGCTTCTCTTACAGCGGGGAAAAATACGAGCAGTACTTC. Translating it yields CASSFSYSGEKYEQYF. The chain recombines TRBV13 with TRBJ2-7, with 7 positions matching TRBD2. CDR1 and CDR2 from the germline V gene are PRHDT and FYEKMQ (reference sequence). V lost 3 bases to trimming and J lost 4 bases; unmatched junction nucleotides: 12. CDR3 length equals 16 residues.

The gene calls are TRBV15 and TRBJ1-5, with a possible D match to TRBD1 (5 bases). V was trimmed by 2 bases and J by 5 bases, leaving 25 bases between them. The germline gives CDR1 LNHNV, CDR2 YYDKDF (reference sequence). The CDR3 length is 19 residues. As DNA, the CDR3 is TGTGCCACCAGCAGACAGGCACCGGGGGGTATCGGCGAATATCAGCCCCAGCATTTT. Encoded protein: CATSRQAPGGIGEYQPQHF.

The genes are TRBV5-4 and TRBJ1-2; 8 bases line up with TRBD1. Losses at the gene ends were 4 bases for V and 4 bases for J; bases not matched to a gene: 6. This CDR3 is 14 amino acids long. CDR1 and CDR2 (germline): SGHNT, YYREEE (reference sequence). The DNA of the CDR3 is TGTGCCAGCAGCCCGGGGACAGGATTCTATGGCTACACCTTC. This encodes CASSPGTGFYGYTF.

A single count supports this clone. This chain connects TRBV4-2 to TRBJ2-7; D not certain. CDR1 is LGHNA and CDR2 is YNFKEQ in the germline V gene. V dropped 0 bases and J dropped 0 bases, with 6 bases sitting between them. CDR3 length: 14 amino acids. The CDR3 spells CASSQDPYSYEQYF. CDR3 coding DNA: TGTGCCAGCAGCCAAGACCCTTACTCCTACGAGCAGTACTTC.

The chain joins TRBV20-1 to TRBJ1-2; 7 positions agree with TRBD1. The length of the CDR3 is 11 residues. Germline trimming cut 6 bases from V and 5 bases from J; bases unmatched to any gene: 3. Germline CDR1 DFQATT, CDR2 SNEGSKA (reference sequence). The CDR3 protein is CSATGQYGYTF. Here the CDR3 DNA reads TGCAGTGCAACGGGACAGTATGGCTACACCTTC.

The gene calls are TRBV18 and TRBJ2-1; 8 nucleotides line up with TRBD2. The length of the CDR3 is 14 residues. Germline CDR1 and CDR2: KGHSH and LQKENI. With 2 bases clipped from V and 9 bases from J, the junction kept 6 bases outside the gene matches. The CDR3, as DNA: TGTGCCAGCTCACCAACCCGGGAGGGTAGTGAGCAGTTCTTC. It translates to CASSPTREGSEQFF.

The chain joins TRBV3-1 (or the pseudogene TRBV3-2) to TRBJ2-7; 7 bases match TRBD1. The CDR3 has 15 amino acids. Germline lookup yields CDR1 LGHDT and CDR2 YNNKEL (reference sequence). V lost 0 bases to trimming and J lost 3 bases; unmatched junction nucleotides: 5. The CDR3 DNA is TGTGCCAGCAGCCAAGATGTTAACAGGGGCTACGAGCAGTACTTC. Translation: CASSQDVNRGYEQYF.

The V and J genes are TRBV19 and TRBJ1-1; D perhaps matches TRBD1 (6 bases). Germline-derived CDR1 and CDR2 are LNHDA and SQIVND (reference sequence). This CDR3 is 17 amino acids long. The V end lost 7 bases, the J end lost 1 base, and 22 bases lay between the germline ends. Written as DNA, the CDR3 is TGTGCCAGTAAGAAAGTTCAGGGGCTCCTATCGAACACTGAAGCTTTCTTT. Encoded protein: CASKKVQGLLSNTEAFF.

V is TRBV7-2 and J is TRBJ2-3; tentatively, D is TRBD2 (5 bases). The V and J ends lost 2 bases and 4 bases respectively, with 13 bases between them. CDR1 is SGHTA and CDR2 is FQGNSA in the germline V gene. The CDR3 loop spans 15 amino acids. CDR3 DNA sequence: TGTGCCAGCAGCTTAAATGGAGGAGTTGCAGATACGCAGTATTTT. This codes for CASSLNGGVADTQYF. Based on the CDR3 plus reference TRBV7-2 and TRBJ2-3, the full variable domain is GAGVSQSPSNKVTEKGKDVELRCDPISGHTALYWYRQSLGQGLEFLIYFQGNSAPDKSGLPSDRFSAERTGGSVSTLTIQRTQQEDSAVYLCASSLNGGVADTQYFGPGTRLTVL.

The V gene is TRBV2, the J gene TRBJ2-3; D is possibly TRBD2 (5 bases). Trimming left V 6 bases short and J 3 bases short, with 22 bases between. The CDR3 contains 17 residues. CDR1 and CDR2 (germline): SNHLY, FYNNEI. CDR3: CASSGRVTRRGTDTQYF. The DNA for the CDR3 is TGTGCCAGCAGCGGGCGGGTTACAAGGAGAGGAACAGATACGCAGTATTTT.

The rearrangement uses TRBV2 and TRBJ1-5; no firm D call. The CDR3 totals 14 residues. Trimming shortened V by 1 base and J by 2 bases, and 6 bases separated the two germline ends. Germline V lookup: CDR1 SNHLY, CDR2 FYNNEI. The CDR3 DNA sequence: TGTGCCAGCAGTGAAGAGGGAGGCAATCAGCCCCAGCATTTT. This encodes CASSEEGGNQPQHF.

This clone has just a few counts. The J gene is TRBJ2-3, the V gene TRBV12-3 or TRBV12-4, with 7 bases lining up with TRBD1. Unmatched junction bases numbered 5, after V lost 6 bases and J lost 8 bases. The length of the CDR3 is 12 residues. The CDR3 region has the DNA TGTGCCAGCAGCTTTACAGGGGTTACGCAGTATTTT. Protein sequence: CASSFTGVTQYF.

The CDR3 coding sequence is TGTGCCAGCAGCCCCCCGTTAGGGGGAAATCAAGAGACCCAGTACTTC. This codes for CASSPPLGGNQETQYF. The rearrangement uses TRBV7-9 and TRBJ2-5, with D possibly matching TRBD1 (6 bases). V was clipped by 5 bases and J by 2 bases, with 18 bases between them. The CDR3 consists of 16 residues. Germline loops: CDR1 SEHNR, CDR2 FQNEAQ (reference sequence).

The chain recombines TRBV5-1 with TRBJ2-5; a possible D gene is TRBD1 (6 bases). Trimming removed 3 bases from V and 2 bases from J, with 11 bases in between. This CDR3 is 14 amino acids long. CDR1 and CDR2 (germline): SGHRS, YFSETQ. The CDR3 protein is CASSWQGNQETQYF. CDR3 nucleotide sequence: TGCGCCAGCAGCTGGCAGGGGAATCAAGAGACCCAGTACTTC. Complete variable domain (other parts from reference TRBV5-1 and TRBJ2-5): KAGVTQTPRYLIKTRGQQVTLSCSPISGHRSVSWYQQTPGQGLQFLFEYFSETQRNKGNFPGRFSGRQFSNSRSEMNVSTLELGDSALYLCASSWQGNQETQYFGPGTRLLVL.

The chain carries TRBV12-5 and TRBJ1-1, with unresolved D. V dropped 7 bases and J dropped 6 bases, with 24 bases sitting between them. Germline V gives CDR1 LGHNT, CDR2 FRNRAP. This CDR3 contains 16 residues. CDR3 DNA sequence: TGTGCTAGTGCCTCCCCCGACCTACAGCTTTTCCCTGAAGCTTTCTTT. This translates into CASASPDLQLFPEAFF.

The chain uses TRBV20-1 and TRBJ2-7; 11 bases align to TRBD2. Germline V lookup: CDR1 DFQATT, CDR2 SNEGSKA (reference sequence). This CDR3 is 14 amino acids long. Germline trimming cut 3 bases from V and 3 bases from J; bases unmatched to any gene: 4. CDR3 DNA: TGCAGTGCTAGTGGGACTAGCGGTAACTACGAGCAGTACTTC. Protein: CSASGTSGNYEQYF.

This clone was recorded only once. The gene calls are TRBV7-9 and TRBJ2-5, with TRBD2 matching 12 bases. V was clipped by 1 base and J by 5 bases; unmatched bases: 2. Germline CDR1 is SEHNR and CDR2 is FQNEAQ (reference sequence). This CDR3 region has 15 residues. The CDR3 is CASSLGGTSGETQYF. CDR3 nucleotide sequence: TGTGCCAGCAGCTTAGGCGGGACTAGCGGGGAGACCCAGTACTTC.